These 19 T cell receptor beta chains were all obtained from the same sample, sequenced in a study of neurological immune-mediated disorders. TCRdb passed the 5' RACE reads through MiXCR, listing each CDR3 protein once. The sample carries about 30,000 distinct CDR3 sequences, approximately 15% recorded once. Sequencing was performed on PBMCs. These receptors came from an older man in good health.

This clonotype appeared many times. CDR3 DNA sequence: TGCGCCAGCAGCCCACACAGGGGGTTCCGGGCCAAAAACATTCAGTACTTC. Its protein is CASSPHRGFRAKNIQYF. The chain carries TRBV4-3 and TRBJ2-4, with 8 bases that match TRBD1. V was pared by 4 bases and J by 1 base, with 9 bases of the junction left unmatched. There are 17 residues in the CDR3. Germline CDR1 is LGHNA and CDR2 is YSLEER.

This clonotype has just a few counts. The V call is TRBV11-1, the J call TRBJ2-7, with D possibly TRBD1 on 6 matching bases. Trimming removed 5 bases at V and 3 bases at J, with 8 bases between. This CDR3 spans 12 amino acids. CDR1 and CDR2 from the germline V gene are SGHAT and FQDESV (reference sequence). DNA of the CDR3: TGTGCCAGCAGCACGGACAGCTACGAGCAGTACTTC. Translation gives CASSTDSYEQYF.

This clonotype was counted ten times or more. The genes are TRBV24-1 and TRBJ2-1; 7 nucleotides match TRBD2. The CDR3 loop spans 16 amino acids. Germline CDR1 reads KGHDR; CDR2 reads SFDVKD. Trimming removed 2 bases from V and 6 bases from J; junction bases left unmatched: 9. The CDR3 reads CATSDSGAGISNEQFF. CDR3 sequence (DNA): TGTGCCACCAGTGATTCCGGAGCGGGGATTAGCAATGAGCAGTTCTTC.

This clonotype occurred many times. J is TRBJ1-2 and V is TRBV5-8; no clear D gene. The CDR3 runs to 12 residues. Germline lookup yields CDR1 SGHTS and CDR2 YDEGEE. V was trimmed by 4 bases and J by 9 bases, leaving 13 bases between them. Here the CDR3 reads CASSPRVLRYTF. In DNA, the CDR3 is TGTGCCAGCAGCCCGAGGGTTTTGCGCTACACCTTC.

This clonotype was recorded at least ten times. The J gene is TRBJ2-2, the V gene TRBV6-6; TRBD1 might be the D (5 bases). V shed 6 bases and J shed 7 bases, with 12 bases lying between them. The germline V gene has CDR1 MNHNY and CDR2 SVGAGI (reference sequence). The CDR3 loop spans 13 amino acids. The CDR3 DNA follows: TGTGCCAGCAGGAAAGGGGATGTCGGGGAGCTGTTTTTT. It encodes CASRKGDVGELFF.

J is TRBJ1-1 and V is TRBV7-6; the D gene is possibly TRBD1 (5 bases). From germline, CDR1 is SGHVS and CDR2 FNYEAQ. The germline V and J ends were trimmed by 6 bases and 6 bases, with 14 bases remaining between them. The CDR3 is made up of 13 amino acids. In nucleotides, the CDR3 is TGTGCCAGCAGTCCCGGGACCCGTCCTGAAGCTTTCTTT. It codes for CASSPGTRPEAFF. The whole variable domain, remainder taken from reference TRBV7-6 and TRBJ1-1, is GAGVSQSPRYKVTKRGQDVALRCDPISGHVSLYWYRQALGQGPEFLTYFNYEAQQDKSGLPNDRFSAERPEGSISTLTIQRTEQRDSAMYRCASSPGTRPEAFFGQGTRLTVV.

The rearrangement uses TRBV10-3 and TRBJ2-7; 7 bases match TRBD1. J gave up 0 bases and V 8 bases, and 1 base lay outside the gene matches. Germline V gene lookup returns CDR1 ENHRY and CDR2 SYGVKD. The CDR3 length is 12 residues. The CDR3 nucleotides read TGTGCCATCGGGGACAGCTCCTACGAGCAGTACTTC. This encodes CAIGDSSYEQYF.

This clonotype was seen ten or more times. This chain links TRBV15 with TRBJ2-3; D is uncertain. Germline assignment: CDR1 LNHNV and CDR2 YYDKDF (reference sequence). V was shortened by 0 bases and J by 2 bases, with 6 bases between the two germline ends. This CDR3 spans 14 amino acids. Here the CDR3 reads CATSREEDTDTQYF. The CDR3 DNA follows: TGTGCCACCAGCAGAGAAGAGGACACAGATACGCAGTATTTT.

This clonotype was detected ten times or more. The gene calls are TRBV29-1 and TRBJ1-2, with D hard to call. The CDR3 runs 11 residues. The germline V and J ends were trimmed by 2 bases and 4 bases, with 5 bases remaining between them. Germline CDR1 is SQVTM and CDR2 is ANQGSEA. CDR3 in DNA: TGCAGCGTTGAACGGAGCTATGGCTACACCTTC. It translates to CSVERSYGYTF.

In this sample, this clonotype turned up many times. A much larger clone differs by one base, so this may be a read error. The J gene is TRBJ2-3, the V gene TRBV7-3; 13 bases line up with TRBD2. The ends lost 5 bases at V and 3 bases at J; junction bases unmatched: 5. The CDR3 length is 16 residues. CDR1 SGHTA and CDR2 FQGTGA come from the germline V gene. CDR3 residues: CASSPGLAGATDTQYF. The CDR3 DNA follows: TGTGCCAGCAGCCCCGGACTAGCGGGGGCAACAGATACGCAGTATTTT.

The chain links TRBV20-1 to TRBJ2-3; D might be TRBD1 (5 bases). Germline-derived CDR1 and CDR2 are DFQATT and SNEGSKA (reference sequence). The length of the CDR3 is 13 residues. V was clipped by 2 bases and J by 4 bases, with 10 bases between them. The CDR3: CSARLQDPDTQYF. CDR3 coding DNA: TGCAGTGCTAGACTACAGGATCCAGATACGCAGTATTTT.

This chain connects TRBV5-1 to TRBJ2-1, with no clear D. V was pared by 0 bases and J by 3 bases, with 7 bases between. This CDR3 region has 14 residues. Germline V gene lookup returns CDR1 SGHRS and CDR2 YFSETQ. CDR3 region: CASSLALVYNEQFF. CDR3 DNA: TGCGCCAGCAGCTTGGCCCTCGTCTACAATGAGCAGTTCTTC.

The chain carries TRBV3-1 and TRBJ2-3; D not certain. Trimming removed 3 bases at V and 3 bases at J, with 16 bases between. Germline CDR1 and CDR2: LGHDT and YNNKEL (reference sequence). This CDR3 spans 16 amino acids. Written as DNA, the CDR3 is TGTGCCAGCAGCCACGACTGTAGGGTCGGGACAGATACGCAGTATTTT. Its protein product is CASSHDCRVGTDTQYF.

The gene calls are TRBV9 and TRBJ1-4; D is perhaps TRBD1 (6 bases). The germline gives CDR1 SGDLS, CDR2 YYNGEE. The CDR3 is 16 amino acids. V lost 5 bases and J lost 0, with 14 bases in between. CDR3 in DNA: TGTGCCAGCAGGATCCGGGACAATGCAACTAATGAAAAACTGTTTTTT. This gives the protein CASRIRDNATNEKLFF.

This clonotype occurred many times. The V call is TRBV7-2, the J call TRBJ2-7, with no clear D. Trimming took 1 base from V and 2 from J, leaving 6 bases between them. The CDR3 sequence is 13 residues long. CDR1 is SGHTA, CDR2 FQGNSA, per germline. DNA of the CDR3: TGTGCCAGCAGCTTAGGATGGGCCTACGAGCAGTACTTC. This translates into CASSLGWAYEQYF.

The rearrangement joins TRBV20-1 to TRBJ2-1; 7 bases match TRBD2. The V segment lost 6 bases and the J segment 5 bases; nucleotides outside the gene matches: 7. The germline CDR1 and CDR2 sequences are DFQATT and SNEGSKA (reference sequence). The CDR3 covers 13 residues. The CDR3 protein is CSAPIAGHNEQFF. In DNA form, the CDR3 reads TGCAGTGCCCCGATAGCGGGCCACAATGAGCAGTTCTTC.

A remark on this clonotype: This may be a read error: a much more frequent sequence differs by one nucleotide. The chain joins TRBV20-1 to TRBJ1-1; D is unresolved. With 2 bases removed from V and 3 bases from J, the gap between germline ends came to 16 bases. CDR3 size: 15 residues. Germline V gene data show CDR1 as DFQATT and CDR2 as SNEGSKA (reference sequence). CDR3 coding DNA: TGCAGTGCTAGAAGGCCGAGGAAATTTGACACTGAAGCTTTCTTT. Protein sequence: CSARRPRKFDTEAFF.

This clonotype was counted many times. The CDR3 bases are TGTGCCACCAGCAGAGCCGGGACACTTACCTACGAGCAGTACTTC. Encoded protein: CATSRAGTLTYEQYF. The chain has TRBV15 and TRBJ2-7; D is possibly TRBD1 (6 bases). V dropped 1 base and J dropped 2 bases, with 12 bases sitting between them. The CDR3 totals 15 residues. In germline, CDR1 is LNHNV, CDR2 YYDKDF (reference sequence).

This clonotype was found many times. This sequence joins TRBV5-1 and TRBJ2-1, with 10 bases aligning to TRBD2. Trimming at V came to 4 bases and at J to 2 bases, leaving 3 bases not matched to a gene. The germline V gene encodes CDR1 SGHRS and CDR2 YFSETQ. The CDR3 is 15 residues long. The chain's CDR3 is CASSLAGDTYNEQFF. The CDR3 DNA reads TGCGCCAGCAGCCTAGCGGGGGACACCTACAATGAGCAGTTCTTC.